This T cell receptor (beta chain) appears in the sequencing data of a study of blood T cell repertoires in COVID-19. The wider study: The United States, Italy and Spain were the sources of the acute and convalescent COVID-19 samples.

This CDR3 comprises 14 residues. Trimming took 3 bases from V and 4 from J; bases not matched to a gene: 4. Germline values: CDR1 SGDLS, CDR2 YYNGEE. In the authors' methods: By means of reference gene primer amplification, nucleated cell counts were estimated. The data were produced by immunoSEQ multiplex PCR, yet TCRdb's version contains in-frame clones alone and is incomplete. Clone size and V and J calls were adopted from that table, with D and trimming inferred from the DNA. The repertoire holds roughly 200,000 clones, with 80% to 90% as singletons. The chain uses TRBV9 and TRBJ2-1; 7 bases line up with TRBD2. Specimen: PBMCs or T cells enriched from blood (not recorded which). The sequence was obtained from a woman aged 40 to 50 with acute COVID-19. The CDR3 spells CASSETSTYNEQFF. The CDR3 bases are TGTGCCAGCAGCGAGACTAGCACTTACAATGAGCAGTTCTTC.